These T cell receptor beta chains were read from a single sample in a study of technical replicates of blood from a handful of donors. Data came from immunoSEQ multiplex PCR; TCRdb stores just in-frame clones and leaves some out. This table holds about 73,000 clones, 90% found once. Sample: PBMCs. These receptor sequences come from a human donor in good health. Some clones in this sample may be carry-over from other donors' samples. The CDR3 runs from the conserved cysteine through the conserved F or W. The order of the fields is J gene, V gene, clone size, D gene, CDR3 DNA, CDR3 protein. D genes are given only for firm matches. The size field is filled for only some rows; it gives once, few, many or a size class.

TRBJ2-7 TRBV7-9 NA TRBD2 TGTGCCAGCAGTGCGGGCGGGAGCGTCTACGAGCAGTACTTC CASSAGGSVYEQYF
TRBJ2-6 TRBV7-7 NA NA TGTGCCAGCAGCCGGACTGCAGGGGCCGGGGCCAACGTCCTGACTTTC CASSRTAGAGANVLTF
TRBJ1-2 TRBV2 few NA TGTGCCAGCAGTTATACAGGGTTTGATGGCTACACCTTC CASSYTGFDGYTF
TRBJ1-2 TRBV29-1 NA TRBD1 TGCAGCGTTTATGGACCGACAGGGGAAGAGGGCTACACCTTC CSVYGPTGEEGYTF
TRBJ1-1 TRBV13 NA TRBD1 TGTGCCAGCAGCTTAGAAGGGGACAGTAACACTGAAGCTTTCTTT CASSLEGDSNTEAFF
TRBJ2-1 TRBV2 NA NA TGTGCCAGCAGTGCGGGGAAATACAATGAGCAGTTCTTC CASSAGKYNEQFF
TRBJ2-7 TRBV30 NA TRBD2 TGTGCCGGTCAGCGGGAGGGCCTTTTATACGAGCAGTACTTC CAGQREGLLYEQYF
TRBJ2-1 TRBV18 once NA TGTGCCAGCTCACCAAGGCAGGGTCCCCATGAGCAGTTCTTC CASSPRQGPHEQFF
TRBJ1-1 TRBV9 few NA TGTGCCAGCAGCGTAGGGTTCGGGAACACTGAAGCTTTCTTT CASSVGFGNTEAFF
TRBJ2-1 TRBV30 NA TRBD2 TGTGCCTGGAGGGGACTAGTCTACAATGAGCAGTTCTTC CAWRGLVYNEQFF
TRBJ2-1 TRBV29-1 NA TRBD1 TGCAGTTGGGGGACAGCTCTCAATGAGCAGTTCTTC CSWGTALNEQFF
TRBJ1-6 TRBV5-1 NA TRBD1 TGCGCCAGCAGCTGGGACAGCTTTAATTCACCCCTCCACTTT CASSWDSFNSPLHF
TRBJ2-7 TRBV13 NA NA TGTGCCAGCAGCCTTAGGATCGGGAGCTACGAGCAGTACTTC CASSLRIGSYEQYF
TRBJ2-5 TRBV30 NA TRBD2 TGTGCCCGAGGAGCCCCACTAGCGGGAGCAGAGACCCAGTACTTC CARGAPLAGAETQYF
TRBJ2-7 TRBV27 NA NA TGTGCCAGTCGACAGGTTTCCTCCTACGAGCAGTACTTC CASRQVSSYEQYF
TRBJ2-1 TRBV29-1 NA TRBD1 TGCAGCACCGGGACAGGGGCATACAATGAGCAGTTCTTC CSTGTGAYNEQFF
TRBJ2-5 TRBV2 NA NA TGTGCCAGCAGTGTGGACAAAGAAGAGACCCAGTACTTC CASSVDKEETQYF
TRBJ1-2 TRBV25-1 few NA TGTGCCAGCCAACAAGAGGGTAACTATGGCTACACCTTC CASQQEGNYGYTF
TRBJ1-2 TRBV2 NA TRBD1 TGTGCCAGCAGGTCAGGGGGCTTTTTGGGCTATGGCTACACCTTC CASRSGGFLGYGYTF
TRBJ2-3 TRBV27 NA TRBD2 TGTGCCAGCAGTCCACGGACTAGCGGGGAGAAGGGTACGCAGTATTTT CASSPRTSGEKGTQYF
TRBJ2-1 TRBV5-7 NA NA TGTGCCAGCAGGGCGAACGGCGATGAGCGGTTCTTC CASRANGDERFF
TRBJ1-2 TRBV2 NA TRBD1 TGTGCCAGCAGTGAAGCGCGGGACAGGGGGCCTGGCTACACCTTC CASSEARDRGPGYTF
TRBJ1-5 TRBV5-6 NA NA TGTGCCAGCAGCGTATTACGGAGCAATCAGCCCCAGCATTTT CASSVLRSNQPQHF
TRBJ1-2 TRBV30 few NA TGTGCCGCGCAGGGCGATGTCTATGGCTACACCTTC CAAQGDVYGYTF
TRBJ1-5 TRBV6-4 NA NA TGTGCCAGCAGTGACGTCCACCGGGCCCAAAAAGGGGGCAATCAGCCCCAGCATTTT CASSDVHRAQKGGNQPQHF
TRBJ2-1 TRBV9 NA NA TGTGCCAGCAGCGTAGGAGAAAGCTCCTACAATGAGCAGTTCTTC CASSVGESSYNEQFF
TRBJ2-1 TRBV6-6 NA NA TGTGCCAGCAGCCCCCCACGGGGAACACCCGCTAATGAGCAGTTCTTC CASSPPRGTPANEQFF
TRBJ2-1 TRBV30 NA NA TGTGCCTGGAGGAGGCCGAACTACAATGAGCAGTTCTTC CAWRRPNYNEQFF
TRBJ2-2 TRBV14 NA NA TGTGCCAGCAGCCAACCAGGGCGCGGGGAGCTGTTTTTT CASSQPGRGELFF
TRBJ1-2 TRBV30 NA NA TGTGCCTGGACACTACGGGGTGCAGAGACCTATGGCTACACCTTC CAWTLRGAETYGYTF
TRBJ2-1 TRBV30 NA TRBD1 TGTGCCTGGAGACCCCTGAGACGGGACAGGGTCTACAATGAGCAGTTCTTC CAWRPLRRDRVYNEQFF
TRBJ2-2 TRBV9 few TRBD1 TGTGCCAGCAGCGCAAGGACAGGTGGGGCCGGGGAGCTGTTTTTT CASSARTGGAGELFF
TRBJ2-3 TRBV2 NA TRBD2 TGTGCCAGGAAACTAGCGGCCTACACAGATACGCAGTATTTT CARKLAAYTDTQYF
TRBJ2-7 TRBV7-2 NA TRBD1 TGTGCCAGCAGCTTAGCCCAGGGGGCTTGGAACGAGCAGTACTTC CASSLAQGAWNEQYF
TRBJ2-7 TRBV7-7 few NA TGTGCCAGCAGCTTGGATGACAGATACGAGCAGTACTTC CASSLDDRYEQYF
TRBJ1-1 TRBV6-5 NA TRBD1 TGTGCCAGCAGTTCCGGGACAGTGAACACTGAAGCTTTCTTT CASSSGTVNTEAFF
TRBJ2-1 TRBV7-2 NA NA TGTGCCAGCAGCTTAGTTTCCGATCGGGGGGCTATCTACAATGAGCAGTTCTTC CASSLVSDRGAIYNEQFF
TRBJ2-5 TRBV7-2 once NA TGTGCCAGCGTGACGGGAGCGAGAGAGACCCAGTACTTC CASVTGARETQYF
TRBJ2-7 TRBV13 NA NA TGTGCCAGCAGCTTAGGGTCTGCCTACGAGCAGTACTTC CASSLGSAYEQYF
TRBJ2-1 TRBV27 once TRBD2 TGTGCCAGCAGTCCTCCGGGACTAGCGGGGGATGAGCAGTTCTTC CASSPPGLAGDEQFF
TRBJ1-4 TRBV4-2 once TRBD1 TGTGCCAGCAGCCACCCAGGGGGACAGGGGTTGGGTAATGAAAAACTGTTTTTT CASSHPGGQGLGNEKLFF
TRBJ2-7 TRBV7-2 NA TRBD2 TGTGCCAGCAGCCCCGGGGCGGGAGGGGCGTACGAGCAGTACTTC CASSPGAGGAYEQYF
TRBJ2-5 TRBV7-8 NA TRBD1 TGTGCCAGCAAAACAGGGGCAGAGACCCAGTACTTC CASKTGAETQYF
TRBJ1-3 TRBV12-5 NA TRBD1 TGTGCTAGTGGTTTGGGACACAGGGGCCTACTCTCTGGAAACACCATATATTTT CASGLGHRGLLSGNTIYF
TRBJ2-7 TRBV5-4 once TRBD2 TGTGCCAGCAGCTACGGCGGGGGCGAGCAGTACTTC CASSYGGGEQYF
TRBJ2-7 TRBV11-1 NA NA TGTGCCAGCAGCTTTGACGGGGACTCCTACGAGCAGTACTTC CASSFDGDSYEQYF
TRBJ1-1 TRBV5-4 NA NA TGTGCCAGCAGCCCGGACAGTTTGAACACTGAAGCTTTCTTT CASSPDSLNTEAFF
TRBJ2-7 TRBV5-1 NA TRBD2 TGCGCCAGCAGCCCAGGACTAGCGGGAGGGCTTAGAAACGAGCAGTACTTC CASSPGLAGGLRNEQYF
TRBJ2-7 TRBV11-2 NA TRBD1 TGTGCCAGCAGCTTAGCCCCGGGACAGGGCTACGAGCAGTACTTC CASSLAPGQGYEQYF
TRBJ1-6 TRBV7-3 NA NA TGTGCCAGCAGCAGGGGAATTCGGGATTCACCCCTCCACTTT CASSRGIRDSPLHF
TRBJ2-2 TRBV6-1 NA TRBD2 TGTGCCAGCAGTGAAGGGGGGGGGACCGGGGAGCTGTTTTTT CASSEGGGTGELFF
TRBJ2-7 TRBV10-3 NA TRBD1 TGTGCCATCAGAGGACAGGGCGACGAGCAGTACTTC CAIRGQGDEQYF
TRBJ1-1 TRBV5-1 NA NA TGCGCCAGCAGCCCAGCGATTTCCGTGAACACTGAAGCTTTCTTT CASSPAISVNTEAFF
TRBJ2-1 TRBV7-9 NA TRBD2 TGTGCCAGCAGCCCATCCCTAGCGGGAGGCGACAATGAGCAGTTCTTC CASSPSLAGGDNEQFF
TRBJ1-5 TRBV19 once TRBD1 TGTGCCAGTAGCGATAGCCAGGGGGCTCGGCAGCCCCAGCATTTT CASSDSQGARQPQHF